The sequence of this T cell receptor (beta chain) was determined in a study of molecular identifiers for immune sequencing clone quantification. Across the whole study: Replicate RNA from around 20,000 or 100,000 naive CD8 T cells formed five aliquots; four were sequenced.

Findings of the study overall: Barcode collisions between identical TCR molecules could shrink estimates of highly expanded clone sizes. Clones carrying above 20 RNA copies accounted for over 97% of effector molecules, under 1% in naive cells.

TCRdb reanalysed the PCR reads using MiXCR and keeps one entry per CDR3 protein. The data contain about 640,000 distinct CDR3 sequences, 20% of them singletons. There are a few counts of this clonotype. The antigen is unknown. Germline CDR1 is SGDLS and CDR2 is YYNGEE. Trimming shortened V by 4 bases and J by 2 bases, and 14 bases separated the two germline ends. The CDR3 totals 15 residues. This rearrangement joins TRBV9 to TRBJ2-3, with D tentatively TRBD2 (7 bases). This receptor was identified in a human donor in good health. Some libraries in this study had Jurkat cell RNA spiked in. Sequenced: naive CD8+ T cells from blood, with Jurkat cell RNA spiked in. Stated subset: FACS-sorted CD8+CD4-CCR7+CD45RA+ naive T cells. For the CDR3, the DNA is TGTGCCAGCAGCCAAGGGGGGGGGTCCACAGATACGCAGTATTTT. Amino acid sequence: CASSQGGGSTDTQYF.